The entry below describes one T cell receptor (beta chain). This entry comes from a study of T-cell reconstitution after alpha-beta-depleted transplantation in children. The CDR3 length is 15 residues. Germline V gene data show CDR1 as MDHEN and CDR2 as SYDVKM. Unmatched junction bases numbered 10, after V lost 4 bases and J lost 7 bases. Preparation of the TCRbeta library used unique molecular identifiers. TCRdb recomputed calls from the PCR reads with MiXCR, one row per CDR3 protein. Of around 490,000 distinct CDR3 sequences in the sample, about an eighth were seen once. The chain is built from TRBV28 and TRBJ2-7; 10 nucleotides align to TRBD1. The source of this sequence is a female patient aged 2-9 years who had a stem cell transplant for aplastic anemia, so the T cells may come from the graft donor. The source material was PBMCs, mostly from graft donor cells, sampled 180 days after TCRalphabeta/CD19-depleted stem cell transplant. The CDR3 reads CASSSPGTGEREQYF. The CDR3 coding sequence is TGTGCCAGCAGTTCCCCCGGGACAGGGGAGCGAGAGCAGTACTTC. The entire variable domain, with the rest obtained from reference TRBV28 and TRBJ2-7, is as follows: DVKVTQSSRYLVKRTGEKVFLECVQDMDHENMFWYRQDPGLGLRLIYFSYDVKMKEKGDIPEGYSVSREKKERFSLILESASTNQTSMYLCASSSPGTGEREQYFGPGTRLTVT.